Below are 23 T cell receptor beta chains sequenced from a single sample in a study of shared clonotypes between healthy human individuals. Profiling relied on immunoSEQ multiplex PCR, and the TCRdb table lists in-frame clones only, not all of them. The data contain 2 million to 2.5 million clones, about 95% of them singletons. Naive-designated CD8 cells lacked CD45RO, were positively enriched for CCR7, and omitted terminally differentiated effector memory CD45RA+ cells. Sequencing input: naive CD8+ T cells sorted from blood. The receptors here all came from a young man in good health.

This clone was seen once. V gene TRBV5-5 combines with J gene TRBJ2-3, with 8 bases matching TRBD1. This CDR3 region has 18 residues. Losses at the gene ends were 4 bases for V and 2 bases for J; bases not matched to a gene: 15. Looked up from germline, CDR1 is SGHKS and CDR2 is YYEKEE (reference sequence). The CDR3 here is CASSPTGQALYSTDTQYF. The CDR3 nucleotides are TGTGCCAGCAGCCCGACGGGACAGGCTCTATATTCCACAGATACGCAGTATTTT.

The chain has TRBV6-6 and TRBJ1-5; the D gene is possibly TRBD1 (5 bases). This CDR3 has 16 amino acids. Germline V gene lookup returns CDR1 MNHNY and CDR2 SVGAGI (reference sequence). Between the trimmed V and J ends, which lost 6 bases and 3 bases, there was a span of 18 bases. Here the CDR3 reads CASRRQGASNNQPQHF. CDR3 sequence (DNA): TGTGCCAGCAGACGGCAGGGCGCGTCGAACAATCAGCCCCAGCATTTT.

The rearrangement links TRBV7-9 to TRBJ2-5; TRBD1 agrees at 9 bases. Per the germline V gene, CDR1 is SEHNR and CDR2 is FQNEAQ (reference sequence). V was clipped by 4 bases and J by 7 bases; unmatched bases: 13. This CDR3 has 16 amino acids. The CDR3 DNA reads TGTGCCAGCAGCTCTCCTTACGGACAGGGGAGCGGGACCCAGTACTTC. This gives the protein CASSSPYGQGSGTQYF.

The chain employs TRBV27 and TRBJ1-1; TRBD1 matches at 8 bases. The CDR3 runs to 15 residues. The V and J ends lost 6 bases and 3 bases, in that order; junction bases with no gene match: 9. Germline V gives CDR1 MNHEY, CDR2 SMNVEV (reference sequence). CDR3 protein: CASRAQGEVYTEAFF. The CDR3 nucleotides are TGTGCCAGCAGGGCACAGGGGGAGGTATACACTGAAGCTTTCTTT.

The chain combines TRBV11-2 with TRBJ2-2; unclear D gene. V was clipped by 5 bases and J by 7 bases, with 11 bases between them. Germline V lookup: CDR1 SGHAT, CDR2 FQNNGV. The CDR3 has 13 amino acids. The CDR3 DNA follows: TGTGCCAGCAGCCCCGGCATACTCGGGGAGCTGTTTTTT. Its translation is CASSPGILGELFF.

The chain couples TRBV4-1 to TRBJ2-7; D could derive from TRBD1 or TRBD2 (5 bases each). Trimming cost V 4 bases and J 6 bases, with 22 bases left between them. The length of the CDR3 is 16 residues. Germline V gene lookup returns CDR1 MGHRA and CDR2 YSYEKL. The CDR3 DNA follows: TGCGCCAGCAGCCCTACTCCGGGACGCCACCAGGGCGAGCAGTACTTC. Its translation is CASSPTPGRHQGEQYF.

The chain carries TRBV5-4 and TRBJ1-1, with a weak D call TRBD1 (5 bases). CDR3 size: 15 residues. Germline CDR1 is SGHNT and CDR2 is YYREEE (reference sequence). V was pared by 0 bases and J by 4 bases, with 13 bases between. This CDR3 reads CASSLVGTGGTEAFF. CDR3 coding DNA: TGTGCCAGCAGCTTGGTGGGAACCGGGGGCACTGAAGCTTTCTTT.

The chain is built from TRBV5-6 and TRBJ2-1; tentatively, D is TRBD2 (5 bases). The CDR3 loop spans 14 amino acids. V lost 4 bases and J 7 bases, leaving 15 bases between the germline ends. Germline CDR1 is SGHDT and CDR2 is YYEEEE. The CDR3 here is CASSSGLTWNEQFF. The CDR3 bases are TGTGCCAGCAGCAGTGGACTGACATGGAATGAGCAGTTCTTC.

Regarding this clone: The same CDR3 is also encoded by other DNA sequences in this sample. The chain joins TRBV13 to TRBJ2-2; D remains ambiguous. V lost 1 base, J lost 4 bases, and 4 bases lay in between. From germline, CDR1 is PRHDT and CDR2 FYEKMQ (reference sequence). This CDR3 region has 13 residues. CDR3 nucleotide sequence: TGTGCCAGCAGCTTAGAAGGCACCGGGGAGCTGTTTTTT. Its protein is CASSLEGTGELFF.

The chain is built from TRBV6-1 and TRBJ2-7, with unresolved D. The germline V and J ends were trimmed by 7 bases and 2 bases, with 9 bases remaining between them. In germline, CDR1 is MNHNS, CDR2 SASEGT. CDR3 length: 12 residues. The CDR3, as DNA: TGTGCCAGCACGGGCCTGACCTACGAGCAGTACTTC. As protein: CASTGLTYEQYF.

J is TRBJ1-2 and V is TRBV6-1; 8 nucleotides line up with TRBD1. The CDR3 has 15 residues. J was trimmed by 3 bases and V by 4 bases; bases with no gene match: 7. From germline, CDR1 is MNHNS and CDR2 SASEGT. DNA for the CDR3: TGTGCCAGCAGTGGATGGACAGGGCAGGACTATGGCTACACCTTC. It yields the protein CASSGWTGQDYGYTF.

The V and J genes are TRBV10-3 and TRBJ1-1; D gene unclear. The CDR3 is 15 amino acids. V lost 4 bases to trimming and J lost 1 base, with 13 bases between them. Germline V gives CDR1 ENHRY, CDR2 SYGVKD. The CDR3: CAISAATVPNTEAFF. CDR3 DNA sequence: TGTGCCATCAGTGCTGCAACAGTGCCGAACACTGAAGCTTTCTTT.

This chain links TRBV6-6 with TRBJ2-1; the match to TRBD1 covers 9 bases. Trimming cost V 5 bases and J 7 bases; bases outside gene matches: 6. The CDR3 is 14 amino acids. CDR1 and CDR2 (germline): MNHNY, SVGAGI (reference sequence). CDR3 sequence reads: CASSTPGQGNEQFF. CDR3 sequence (DNA): TGTGCCAGCAGTACGCCGGGACAGGGAAATGAGCAGTTCTTC.

The V call is TRBV9, the J call TRBJ2-5; D is ambiguous. Germline V lookup: CDR1 SGDLS, CDR2 YYNGEE. V lost 4 bases, J lost 1 base, and 8 bases lay in between. The CDR3 is 13 residues long. For the CDR3, the DNA is TGTGCCAGCAGCCGCGGAGTCCAAGAGACCCAGTACTTC. Protein product: CASSRGVQETQYF.

The CDR3 loop reads CAISVWPDEQYF. The DNA of the CDR3 is TGTGCCATCAGTGTTTGGCCTGACGAGCAGTACTTC. The chain carries TRBV10-3 and TRBJ2-7, with unresolved D. This CDR3 spans 12 amino acids. The germline gives CDR1 ENHRY, CDR2 SYGVKD. V lost 4 bases and J 5 bases, leaving 9 bases between the germline ends.

The V gene is TRBV15, the J gene TRBJ2-2, with D unresolved. Looked up from germline, CDR1 is LNHNV and CDR2 is YYDKDF (reference sequence). Trimming shortened V by 0 bases and J by 4 bases, and 6 bases separated the two germline ends. The CDR3 contains 14 residues. CDR3 bases: TGTGCCACCAGCAGAGATTGGGGCACCGGGGAGCTGTTTTTT. Encoded protein: CATSRDWGTGELFF.

The chain recombines TRBV7-2 with TRBJ2-7; the D is unclear. The germline V gene has CDR1 SGHTA and CDR2 FQGNSA. The CDR3 runs 14 residues. The V end lost 5 bases, the J end lost 6 bases, and 17 bases lay between the germline ends. The CDR3 loop reads CASSRGGSPIEQYF. CDR3 bases: TGTGCCAGCAGCCGCGGCGGCTCTCCTATCGAGCAGTACTTC. Full variable domain (remainder filled in from reference TRBV7-2 and TRBJ2-7): GAGVSQSPSNKVTEKGKDVELRCDPISGHTALYWYRQSLGQGLEFLIYFQGNSAPDKSGLPSDRFSAERTGGSVSTLTIQRTQQEDSAVYLCASSRGGSPIEQYFGPGTRLTVT.

J is TRBJ1-1 and V is TRBV7-3, with 7 bases lining up with TRBD1. This CDR3 is built from 16 residues. The germline CDR1 and CDR2 sequences are SGHTA and FQGTGA. Trimming at V came to 2 bases and at J to 3 bases, leaving 9 bases not matched to a gene. CDR3 protein: CASSLLGGGRDTEAFF. The DNA for the CDR3 is TGTGCCAGCAGCTTATTAGGGGGCGGAAGGGACACTGAAGCTTTCTTT.

This clone was found once. The V call is TRBV6-5, the J call TRBJ2-7; D is tentatively TRBD1 or TRBD2 (5 bases each). V shed 2 bases and J shed 0 bases, with 11 bases lying between them. CDR3 length: 15 amino acids. The germline V gene encodes CDR1 MNHEY and CDR2 SVGAGI. The CDR3 DNA is TGTGCCAGCAGTTACGGGGCAGGGAGCTCCTACGAGCAGTACTTC. Protein product: CASSYGAGSSYEQYF.

This clone was picked up one time. This rearrangement joins TRBV6-4 to TRBJ1-2, with 12 bases fitting TRBD1. The CDR3 length is 16 residues. The junction had 7 bases not matched to a gene; V was cut back by 3 bases and J by 5 bases. CDR1 is MRHNA, CDR2 SNTAGT, per germline. The CDR3 bases are TGTGCCAGCAGTGATATTCCGGGACAGGGGGCGTATGGCTACACCTTC. This codes for CASSDIPGQGAYGYTF.

For this clone: Distinct nucleotide sequences in the sample also encode this CDR3. The chain joins TRBV13 to TRBJ2-7, with D tentatively TRBD2 (5 bases). Between the trimmed V and J ends, which lost 0 bases and 3 bases, there was a span of 9 bases. Germline V gene data show CDR1 as PRHDT and CDR2 as FYEKMQ (reference sequence). This CDR3 is built from 14 residues. For the CDR3, the DNA is TGTGCCAGCAGCTTAGGGCTAGCAGACTACGAGCAGTACTTC. Translated: CASSLGLADYEQYF.

The gene calls are TRBV7-9 and TRBJ2-5, with no clear D. V lost 3 bases, J lost 3 bases, and 8 bases lay in between. This CDR3 contains 13 residues. Germline loops: CDR1 SEHNR, CDR2 FQNEAQ (reference sequence). The DNA for the CDR3 is TGTGCCAGCAGCTTGGCGGTAAAAGAGACCCAGTACTTC. Amino acids: CASSLAVKETQYF.

The J gene is TRBJ2-5, the V gene TRBV6-6, with a possible D match to TRBD2 (5 bases). Germline values: CDR1 MNHNY, CDR2 SVGAGI (reference sequence). This CDR3 is built from 14 residues. Trimming removed 6 bases at V and 5 bases at J, with 16 bases between. CDR3 in amino acids: CASSSSTSGETQYF. The CDR3 DNA reads as TGTGCCAGCAGCTCCTCGACGTCGGGGGAGACCCAGTACTTC.